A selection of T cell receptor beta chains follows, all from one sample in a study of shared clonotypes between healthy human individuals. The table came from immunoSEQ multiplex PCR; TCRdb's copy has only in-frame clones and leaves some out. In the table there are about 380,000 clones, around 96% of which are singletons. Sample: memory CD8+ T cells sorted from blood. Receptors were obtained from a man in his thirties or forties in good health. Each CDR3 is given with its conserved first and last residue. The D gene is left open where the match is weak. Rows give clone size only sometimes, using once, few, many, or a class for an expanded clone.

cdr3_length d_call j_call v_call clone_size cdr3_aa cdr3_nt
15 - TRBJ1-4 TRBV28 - CASSLATVGGEKLFF TGTGCCAGCAGTTTAGCGACAGTGGGAGGTGAAAAACTGTTTTTT
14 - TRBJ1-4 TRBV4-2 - CASSQRITNEKLFF TGTGCCAGCAGCCAGAGGATAACTAATGAAAAACTGTTTTTT
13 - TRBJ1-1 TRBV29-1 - CSPDGVLGTEAFF TGCAGCCCCGATGGGGTGTTGGGCACTGAAGCTTTCTTT
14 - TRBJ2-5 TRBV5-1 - CASSFSGPKETQYF TGCGCCAGCAGCTTTAGTGGGCCAAAAGAGACCCAGTACTTC
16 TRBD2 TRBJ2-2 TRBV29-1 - CSARSGLAGSSGELFF TGCAGCGCTAGGTCGGGACTAGCGGGATCTTCCGGGGAGCTGTTTTTT
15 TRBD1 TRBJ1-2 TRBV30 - CAYSMGTVTIEGYTF TGTGCCTACTCAATGGGGACAGTTACAATTGAGGGCTACACCTTC
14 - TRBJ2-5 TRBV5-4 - CASSILSIQETQYF TGTGCCAGCAGCATCCTGAGTATCCAAGAGACCCAGTACTTC
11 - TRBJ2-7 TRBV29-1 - CSVATGYEQYF TGCAGCGTTGCGACAGGCTACGAGCAGTACTTC
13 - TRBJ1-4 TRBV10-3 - CAIGGTSGEKLFF TGTGCCATCGGGGGGACATCGGGTGAAAAACTGTTTTTT
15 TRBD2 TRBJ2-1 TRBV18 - CASSPRTSGYNEQFF TGTGCCAGCTCACCACGGACTAGCGGCTACAATGAGCAGTTCTTC
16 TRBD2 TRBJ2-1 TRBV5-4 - CASSRSNGGGYNEQFF TGTGCCAGCAGCCGGAGTAACGGGGGGGGCTACAATGAGCAGTTCTTC
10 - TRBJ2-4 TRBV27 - CASRVNIQYF TGTGCCAGCAGAGTAAACATTCAGTACTTC
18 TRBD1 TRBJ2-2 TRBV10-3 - CAIRRTGPRQINTGELFF TGTGCCATCAGAAGGACAGGCCCTCGGCAGATCAACACCGGGGAGCTGTTTTTT
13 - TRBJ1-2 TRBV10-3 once CAISDRGDYGYTF TGTGCCATCAGTGACAGGGGCGACTATGGCTACACCTTC
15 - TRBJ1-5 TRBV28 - CASSYGDLGYQPQHF TGTGCCAGCAGCTATGGGGACCTCGGGTATCAGCCCCAGCATTTT
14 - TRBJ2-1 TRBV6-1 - CASRSRVKGNEQFF TGTGCCAGCAGGTCAAGGGTAAAGGGCAATGAGCAGTTCTTC
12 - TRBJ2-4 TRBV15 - CATSRDQGIQYF TGTGCCACCAGCAGAGATCAGGGCATTCAGTACTTC
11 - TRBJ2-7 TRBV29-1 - CSVEQAYEQYF TGCAGCGTTGAACAGGCCTACGAGCAGTACTTC
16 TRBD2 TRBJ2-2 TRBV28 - CASSLLAGGNTGELFF TGTGCCAGCAGTTTACTAGCGGGAGGGAACACCGGGGAGCTGTTTTTT
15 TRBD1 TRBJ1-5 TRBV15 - CATSRDRGRNQPQHF TGTGCCACCAGCAGAGACAGGGGGCGCAATCAGCCCCAGCATTTT
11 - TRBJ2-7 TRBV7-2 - CASRGSYEQYF TGTGCCAGCCGGGGCTCCTACGAGCAGTACTTC
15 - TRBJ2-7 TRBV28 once CATYSKVFGTYEQYF TGTGCCACTTACTCAAAGGTGTTCGGCACCTACGAGCAGTACTTC
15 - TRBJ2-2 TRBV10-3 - CAISPRTKGTGELFF TGTGCCATCAGTCCCCGGACTAAGGGCACCGGGGAGCTGTTTTTT
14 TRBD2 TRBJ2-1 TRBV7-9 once CASSSSGSYNEQFF TGTGCCAGCAGCTCTAGCGGGAGTTACAATGAGCAGTTCTTC
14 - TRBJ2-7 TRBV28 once CASAKVGVPYEQYF TGTGCCAGCGCAAAAGTGGGGGTACCCTACGAGCAGTACTTC
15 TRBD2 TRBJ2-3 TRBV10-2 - CASSSSGRPTDTQYF TGCGCCAGCAGTTCTAGCGGGAGGCCCACAGATACGCAGTATTTT
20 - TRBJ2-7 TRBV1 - CTSSRTPKGLAGAVSYEQYF TGCACCAGCAGCCGAACTCCGAAGGGGCTAGCGGGGGCGGTCTCCTACGAGCAGTACTTC
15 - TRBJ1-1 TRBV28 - CASSLYTGNRGEAFF TGTGCCAGCAGTTTATACACAGGAAACCGGGGTGAAGCTTTCTTT
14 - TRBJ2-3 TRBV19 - CASSQGGSTDTQYF TGTGCCAGTAGTCAGGGGGGGAGCACAGATACGCAGTATTTT
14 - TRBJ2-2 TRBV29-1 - CSVAGPDRTGELFF TGCAGCGTTGCGGGCCCAGATCGAACCGGGGAGCTGTTTTTT
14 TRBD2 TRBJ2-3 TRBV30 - CAWSSSGSTDTQYF TGTGCCTGGAGTAGTAGCGGGAGCACAGATACGCAGTATTTT
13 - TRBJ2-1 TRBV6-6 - CASSYLLGYEQFF TGTGCCAGCAGTTACTTGCTAGGGTATGAGCAGTTCTTC
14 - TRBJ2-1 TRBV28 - CASRPNGNYNEQFF TGTGCCAGCAGACCTAACGGGAACTACAATGAGCAGTTCTTC
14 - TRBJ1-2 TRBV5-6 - CASSGQGLGYGYTF TGTGCCAGCAGCGGCCAGGGATTAGGCTATGGCTACACCTTC
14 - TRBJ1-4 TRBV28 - CASSWRGTNEKLFF TGTGCCAGCAGTTGGAGGGGGACTAATGAAAAACTGTTTTTT
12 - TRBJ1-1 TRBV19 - CARQGANTEAFF TGTGCCAGACAGGGCGCTAACACTGAAGCTTTCTTT
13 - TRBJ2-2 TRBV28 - CASSFQGAGELFF TGTGCCAGCAGTTTTCAGGGAGCCGGGGAGCTGTTTTTT
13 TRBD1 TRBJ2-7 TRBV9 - CASSGGTAYEQYF TGTGCCAGCAGCGGAGGGACAGCCTACGAGCAGTACTTC
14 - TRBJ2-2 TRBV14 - CASSQARGTGELFF TGTGCCAGCAGCCAAGCCAGGGGTACCGGGGAGCTGTTTTTT
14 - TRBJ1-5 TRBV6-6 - CASSRRLVDQPQHF TGTGCCAGCAGCCGCCGCTTAGTGGATCAGCCCCAGCATTTT
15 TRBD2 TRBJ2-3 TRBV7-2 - CASSLGLAGTDTQYF TGTGCCAGCAGCTTAGGACTAGCGGGCACAGATACGCAGTATTTT
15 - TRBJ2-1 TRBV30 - CAWSVQGGSYNEQFF TGTGCCTGGAGTGTACAAGGGGGATCCTACAATGAGCAGTTCTTC
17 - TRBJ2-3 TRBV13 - CASSLVLRGRITDTQYF TGTGCCAGCAGCTTAGTTCTCAGAGGGAGGATCACAGATACGCAGTATTTT
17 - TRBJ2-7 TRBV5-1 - CASSVGQGGPRTYEQYF TGCGCCAGCAGTGTGGGGCAGGGTGGACCCCGGACCTACGAGCAGTACTTC
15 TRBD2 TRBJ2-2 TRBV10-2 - CASSVVTSGTGELFF TGCGCCAGCAGTGTTGTGACTAGCGGGACCGGGGAGCTGTTTTTT
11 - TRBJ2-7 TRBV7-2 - CASSSPFEQYF TGTGCCAGCAGCTCCCCTTTTGAGCAGTACTTC
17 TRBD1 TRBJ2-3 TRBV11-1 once CASSLAPGQGSLDTQYF TGTGCCAGCAGCTTAGCTCCGGGACAGGGATCCCTCGATACGCAGTATTTT
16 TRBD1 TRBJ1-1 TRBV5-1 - CASSWGQALLNTEAFF TGCGCCAGCAGCTGGGGACAGGCCCTTTTGAACACTGAAGCTTTCTTT
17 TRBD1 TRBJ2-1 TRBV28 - CASSFRPQGPFYNEQFF TGTGCCAGCAGTTTTCGCCCACAGGGGCCTTTTTACAATGAGCAGTTCTTC
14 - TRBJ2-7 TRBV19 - CASSTLGGPYEQYF TGTGCCAGTAGTACCCTCGGAGGGCCGTACGAGCAGTACTTC
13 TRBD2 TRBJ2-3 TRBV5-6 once CATRLAHTDTQYF TGTGCCACGCGACTAGCCCACACAGATACGCAGTATTTT
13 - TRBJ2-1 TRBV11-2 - CASSLSLVNEQFF TGTGCCAGCAGCTTGAGTCTAGTCAATGAGCAGTTCTTC
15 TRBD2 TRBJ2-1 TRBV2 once CARASGGGGYNEQFF TGTGCCCGCGCTAGCGGGGGAGGGGGTTACAATGAGCAGTTCTTC
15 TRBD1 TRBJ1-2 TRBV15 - CATTSSETGSYGYTF TGTGCCACTACTTCCTCGGAGACAGGGTCCTATGGCTACACCTTC
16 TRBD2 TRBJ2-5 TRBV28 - CASSFPLAGDQETQYF TGTGCCAGCAGTTTCCCCCTAGCGGGAGACCAAGAGACCCAGTACTTC
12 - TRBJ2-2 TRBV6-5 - CASSYPYGELFF TGTGCCAGCAGTTATCCTTATGGGGAGCTGTTTTTT
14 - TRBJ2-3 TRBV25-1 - CASSLRQGTDTQYF TGTGCCAGCAGTCTTAGACAGGGCACAGATACGCAGTATTTT
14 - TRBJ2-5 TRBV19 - CASSNTRARETQYF TGTGCCAGTAGCAACACTCGGGCGCGGGAGACCCAGTACTTC
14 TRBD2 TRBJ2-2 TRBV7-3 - CASSLGRATGELFF TGTGCCAGCAGCTTAGGGAGGGCCACCGGGGAGCTGTTTTTT
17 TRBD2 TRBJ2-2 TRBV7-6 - CASSLALAGGRTGELFF TGTGCCAGCAGCTTAGCGCTAGCGGGAGGAAGGACCGGGGAGCTGTTTTTT